This T cell receptor (beta chain) was obtained from a study of Ad26.COV2.S vaccination and SARS-CoV-2 variants. At the level of the study: Participants got Ad26.COV2.S intramuscularly, once or twice 56 days apart.

The treatment was: 15 to 20 received Ad26.COV2.S at low or high dose, single or two shots; 5 received placebo; per-sample allocation not given. It was on day 63 after the first vaccine or placebo injection that samples were taken. Per the germline V gene, CDR1 is SGHTA and CDR2 is FQGNSA. CDR3 length: 13 residues. V dropped 5 bases and J dropped 5 bases, with 12 bases sitting between them. The table came from immunoSEQ multiplex PCR; TCRdb's copy has only in-frame clones and leaves some out. The table lists approximately 480,000 clones, 87% of them singletons. Sequencing was performed on peripheral blood, taken in a trial of Ad26.COV2.S vaccine versus placebo. This chain connects TRBV7-2 to TRBJ1-1; D not certain. The origin of this receptor is a person aged 18 to 65 who received the Ad26.COV2.S COVID-19 vaccine or a placebo. The CDR3 loop is CASSIFPGTEAFF. DNA for the CDR3: TGTGCCAGCAGCATCTTCCCTGGGACTGAAGCTTTCTTT.